Each of the 21 T cell receptor beta chains below was sequenced from the same sample in a study of T cell repertoires in cytomegalovirus infection. TCRdb passed the reads through MiXCR, listing each CDR3 protein once. This table has about 830,000 distinct CDR3 sequences, about 31% appearing once. These TCRs are of unknown antigen specificity. The sample consisted of cultured CD8+ T cells from PBMCs, taken from culture after CMV antigen stimulation. All receptors derive from a human donor in good health (CMV status not recorded). Some clones in this sample may be carry-over from other donors' samples.

The CDR3 DNA reads TGTGCCAGCAGGACGGGACAGGGGGCAGTTCAGTACTTC. It encodes CASRTGQGAVQYF. The V gene is TRBV25-1, the J gene TRBJ2-7; 12 bases agree with TRBD1. This CDR3 has 13 amino acids. Germline trimming cut 6 bases from V and 10 bases from J; bases unmatched to any gene: 7. Germline loops: CDR1 MGHDK, CDR2 SYGVNS.

The chain couples TRBV7-9 to TRBJ2-7, with D tentatively TRBD2 (6 bases). The germline V gene has CDR1 SEHNR and CDR2 FQNEAQ (reference sequence). The CDR3 extends over 12 amino acids. V was trimmed by 5 bases and J by 6 bases, leaving 11 bases between them. The CDR3 DNA reads TGTGCCAGCAGCCTACCGCGGGGCGAGCAGTACGTC. It specifies CASSLPRGEQYV.

This clonotype turned up a few times. The rearrangement links TRBV12-3 or TRBV12-4 to TRBJ1-2; TRBD1 matches 9 bases. The V and J ends lost 4 bases and 4 bases, in that order; junction bases with no gene match: 4. The CDR3 consists of 14 residues. The CDR3 protein is CASSSTGQGYGYTF. The CDR3 DNA is TGTGCCAGCAGTTCCACGGGACAGGGCTATGGCTACACCTTC.

This clonotype has a handful of counts. CDR3 loop: CASSDGRANQPQHF. The CDR3 DNA is TGTGCCAGCAGTGATGGCAGGGCCAATCAGCCCCAGCATTTT. The J gene is TRBJ1-5, the V gene TRBV6-1; D is perhaps TRBD1 (5 bases). The CDR3 loop spans 14 amino acids. V lost 3 bases and J lost 3, with 9 bases in between. Germline CDR1 and CDR2: MNHNS and SASEGT.

This clonotype was detected a few times. This chain joins TRBV2 and TRBJ2-5, with 8 bases identical to TRBD1. Germline CDR1 reads SNHLY; CDR2 reads FYNNEI. Trimming took 8 bases from V and 3 from J; bases not matched to a gene: 17. The CDR3 length is 17 residues. The CDR3 spells CASLHPGTGSEEETQYF. The CDR3 DNA reads TGTGCCAGCCTACATCCCGGGACAGGCTCCGAGGAAGAGACCCAGTACTTC. The complete variable domain, with remaining parts taken from reference TRBV2 and TRBJ2-5, reads EPEVTQTPSHQVTQMGQEVILRCVPISNHLYFYWYRQILGQKVEFLVSFYNNEISEKSEIFDDQFSVERPDGSNFTLKIRSTKLEDSAMYFCASLHPGTGSEEETQYFGPGTRLLVL.

In this sample, this clonotype turned up a few times. J is TRBJ1-5 and V is TRBV28; the match to TRBD1 covers 7 bases. The CDR3 is 15 amino acids. Germline CDR1 MDHEN, CDR2 SYDVKM. V shed 5 bases and J 4 bases; nucleotides not matched to a gene: 8. The CDR3 sequence is CASSTGVFKNQPQHF. The CDR3 DNA follows: TGTGCCAGCAGTACAGGGGTTTTTAAGAATCAGCCCCAGCATTTT. Looking up the rest from reference TRBV28 and TRBJ1-5 gives the full variable domain: DVKVTQSSRYLVKRTGEKVFLECVQDMDHENMFWYRQDPGLGLRLIYFSYDVKMKEKGDIPEGYSVSREKKERFSLILESASTNQTSMYLCASSTGVFKNQPQHFGDGTRLSIL.

This clonotype was picked up a small number of times. The rearrangement joins TRBV3-1 to TRBJ2-5, with unresolved D. V was shortened by 0 bases and J by 2 bases, with 7 bases between the two germline ends. Germline CDR1 LGHDT, CDR2 YNNKEL (reference sequence). The CDR3 runs to 14 residues. The DNA of the CDR3 is TGTGCCAGCAGCCAAGACGACGGGCAAGAGACCCAGTACTTC. It yields the protein CASSQDDGQETQYF.

The chain uses TRBV19 and TRBJ2-7; D is unresolved. V was shortened by 3 bases and J by 1 base, with 13 bases between the two germline ends. This CDR3 is 15 amino acids long. The V gene's germline CDR1 is LNHDA and CDR2 SQIVND (reference sequence). The CDR3: CASSIRLSRSYEQYF. The DNA of the CDR3 is TGTGCCAGTAGTATCCGGTTGAGTAGGTCCTACGAGCAGTACTTC.

The rearrangement joins TRBV7-9 to TRBJ2-1, with TRBD2 identical over 12 bases. This CDR3 spans 19 amino acids. The junction had 15 bases not matched to a gene; V was cut back by 1 base and J by 8 bases. Looked up from germline, CDR1 is SEHNR and CDR2 is FQNEAQ (reference sequence). The CDR3 region has the DNA TGTGCCAGCAGCTTAGATTGGCTAGCGGGGGGGATAGGGGATCATGAGCAGTTCTTC. This encodes CASSLDWLAGGIGDHEQFF.

The sample holds many counts of this clonotype. This chain connects TRBV7-6 to TRBJ1-5; no definite D call. The V end lost 2 bases, the J end lost 6 bases, and 11 bases lay between the germline ends. The CDR3 totals 14 residues. The germline V gene encodes CDR1 SGHVS and CDR2 FNYEAQ. CDR3 amino acids: CASSLSGFGQPQHF. CDR3 DNA sequence: TGTGCCAGCAGCTTATCGGGATTCGGTCAGCCCCAGCATTTT.

There are a few counts of this clonotype. The chain combines TRBV4-3 with TRBJ2-3, with TRBD2 matching over 15 bases. The germline V gene encodes CDR1 LGHNA and CDR2 YSLEER. V dropped 0 bases and J dropped 1; count of bases not matched to a gene: 11. The CDR3 has 21 amino acids. CDR3 DNA: TGCGCCAGCAGCCAAGATAAGATGGGACTAGCGGGGGGCCGGGGCACAGATACGCAGTATTTT. Translated: CASSQDKMGLAGGRGTDTQYF.

This rearrangement joins TRBV4-1 to TRBJ2-2; D perhaps matches TRBD1 (6 bases). V was pared by 4 bases and J by 2 bases, with 14 bases between. This CDR3 region has 16 residues. CDR1 and CDR2 from the germline V gene are MGHRA and YSYEKL. The CDR3 sequence: CASSPMGQDNTGELFF. CDR3 coding DNA: TGCGCCAGCAGCCCCATGGGACAAGATAACACCGGGGAGCTGTTTTTT.

The rearrangement uses TRBV6-2 or TRBV6-3 and TRBJ1-2; D not resolved. The CDR3 sequence is 12 residues long. V shed 2 bases and J shed 4 bases, with 5 bases lying between them. Germline values: CDR1 MNHEY, CDR2 SVGEGT. The CDR3 nucleotides are TGTGCCAGCAGTTACGAACTCTATGGCTACACCTTC. Translation: CASSYELYGYTF.

The genes are TRBV6-6 and TRBJ2-7; D is undetermined. Germline V gene lookup returns CDR1 MNHNY and CDR2 SVGAGI (reference sequence). This CDR3 has 14 residues. Trimming stripped 0 bases from V and 3 bases from J, with 9 bases between. For the CDR3, the DNA is TGTGCCAGCAGTTACTCGACTGGGTACTACGAGCAGTACGTC. This codes for CASSYSTGYYEQYV.

The rearrangement links TRBV7-6 to TRBJ1-1; D remains ambiguous. Germline-derived CDR1 and CDR2 are SGHVS and FNYEAQ. Trimming stripped 2 bases from V and 4 bases from J, with 17 bases between. The CDR3 consists of 16 residues. This CDR3 reads CASSLLISGGLTEAFF. The DNA for the CDR3 is TGTGCCAGCAGCTTATTAATATCCGGCGGACTCACTGAAGCTTTCTTT.

A few counts support this clonotype. This sequence joins TRBV6-5 and TRBJ2-7; 8 bases line up with TRBD2. The V gene's germline CDR1 is MNHEY and CDR2 SVGAGI. Germline trimming cut 0 bases from V and 4 bases from J; bases unmatched to any gene: 8. The CDR3 loop spans 16 amino acids. Here the CDR3 reads CASSYSLRGAGYEQYF. CDR3 DNA: TGTGCCAGCAGTTACTCACTGCGGGGGGCCGGGTACGAGCAGTACTTC.

As concerns this clonotype: The DNA is omitted, as the CDR3 cannot be located on it reliably, and the CDR3 follows TCRdb's listing. The V and J genes are TRBV11-2 and TRBJ1-6. The length of the CDR3 is 17 amino acids, counting both ends. Germline-derived CDR1 and CDR2 are SGHAT and FQNNGV. Here the CDR3 reads CASSFFGSLSVDPPLHF.

This clonotype was observed a handful of times. The junction does not match germline at one end; this may be a read error. CDR3 nucleotides: TGCGCCAGCAGCCAAGATATTCAGGGAGGGTTTGAAGAGGCCCAGTACTTC. Protein sequence: CASSQDIQGGFEEAQYF. This chain connects TRBV4-1 to TRBJ2-5; 7 bases agree with TRBD2. The CDR3 is 17 amino acids. Germline lookup yields CDR1 MGHRA and CDR2 YSYEKL.

In the case of this clonotype: A much larger clone lies one base from this, so it may be a read error. Here the CDR3 reads CASSPSTRTDTQYF. The CDR3 DNA follows: TGTGCCAGCAGCCCCTCGACCCGCACAGATACGCAGTATTTT. This chain connects TRBV7-8 to TRBJ2-3; D is unresolved. CDR1 and CDR2 from the germline V gene are SGHVS and FQNEAQ. With 5 bases removed from V and 1 base from J, the gap between germline ends came to 10 bases. The CDR3 loop spans 14 amino acids.

A few counts support this clonotype. J is TRBJ2-7 and V is TRBV19; 8 nucleotides match TRBD2. V was clipped by 3 bases and J by 2 bases; unmatched bases: 9. This CDR3 is built from 16 residues. Germline V gene lookup returns CDR1 LNHDA and CDR2 SQIVND (reference sequence). The CDR3 reads CASSMGFGTRAYEQYF. As DNA, the CDR3 is TGTGCCAGTAGTATGGGGTTCGGGACTAGAGCCTACGAGCAGTACTTC.

The chain employs TRBV7-6 and TRBJ2-7; a weak D match, TRBD1 (6 bases). The V end lost 5 bases, the J end lost 2 bases, and 16 bases lay between the germline ends. CDR1 and CDR2 from the germline V gene are SGHVS and FNYEAQ. The CDR3 covers 15 residues. The CDR3 bases are TGTGCCAGCAGCCCTTCGACGGGACAAACCTACGAGCAGTACTTC. It translates to CASSPSTGQTYEQYF.